One sample yielded the 6 T cell receptor beta chains listed below, sequenced in a study of control samples from healthy donors and cancer patients (dated by TCRdb to 2020 to 2021). Preparation of the library involved the immunoSEQ multiplex PCR assay. TCRdb took over this immuneACCESS table, retaining in-frame rearrangements with V and J assigned. Such tables are incomplete; in checked studies, under half of the missing clones stem from an unresolved V gene, and the remainder is unexplained. For this sample there are 150,000 or so clones; about 89% appear just once. The ten largest clones capture 5.5% to 7.5% of the sample. Material: blood. These receptors were taken from a man between 18 and 29 years old in good health.

The table lists this clone with a few counts. The chain has TRBV4-1 and TRBJ2-7; 7 nucleotides align to TRBD2. Trimming removed 4 bases from V and 4 bases from J; junction bases left unmatched: 10. Germline-derived CDR1 and CDR2 are MGHRA and YSYEKL. CDR3 length equals 15 residues. CDR3 amino acids: CASSPSLGGVYEQYF. The CDR3 nucleotides read TGCGCCAGCAGCCCGAGCCTGGGGGGGGTATACGAGCAGTACTTC.

This clone was recorded only once. The CDR3 DNA reads TGTGCCAGCAGCCTAACGGACAGGGGGTTCGGTTCACCCCTCCACTTT. It encodes CASSLTDRGFGSPLHF. The chain links TRBV3-1 (or the pseudogene TRBV3-2) to TRBJ1-6; TRBD1 matches at 10 bases. Germline lookup yields CDR1 LGHDT and CDR2 YNNKEL (reference sequence). After removal of 4 bases from V and 9 bases from J, the junction contained 9 bases not matched to a gene. The CDR3 spans 16 residues.

The rearrangement links TRBV9 to TRBJ2-3; TRBD2 might be the D (7 bases). Germline V gene sequence: CDR1 SGDLS, CDR2 YYNGEE. V was pared by 3 bases and J by 4 bases, with 9 bases between. CDR3 length: 13 residues. Here the CDR3 DNA reads TGTGCCAGCAGCGCGGGGGGCCCAGATACGCAGTATTTT. As protein: CASSAGGPDTQYF.

V and J are TRBV11-3 and TRBJ1-2; 7 positions match TRBD1. Trimming at V came to 5 bases and at J to 8 bases, leaving 5 bases not matched to a gene. This CDR3 is built from 12 residues. The V gene's germline CDR1 is SGHNT and CDR2 YENEEA. CDR3 amino acids: CASSVTGSGYTF. Here the CDR3 DNA reads TGTGCCAGCAGCGTGACAGGGAGCGGCTACACCTTC. Complete variable domain (other parts from reference TRBV11-3 and TRBJ1-2): EAGVVQSPRYKIIEKKQPVAFWCNPISGHNTLYWYLQNLGQGPELLIRYENEEAVDDSQLPKDRFSAERLKGVDSTLKIQPAELGDSAVYLCASSVTGSGYTFGSGTRLTVV.

The chain uses TRBV23-1 and TRBJ2-6, with a tentative D call TRBD2 (6 bases). TRBV23-1 is given ORF status, its function remaining uncertain. CDR3 length: 19 residues. V was cut by 6 bases and J by 0 bases, with 21 bases left in between. The CDR3 nucleotides are TGCGCCAGCAGCCCCGGGACTCAAGGAGATAGCTCTGGGGCCAACGTCCTGACTTTC. It codes for CASSPGTQGDSSGANVLTF.

The CDR3 reads CASSLEGLGGYTF. CDR3 sequence (DNA): TGTGCCAGCAGCTTGGAGGGTTTGGGCGGCTACACCTTC. V gene TRBV5-6 combines with J gene TRBJ1-2; D gene uncertain. With 0 bases removed from V and 8 bases from J, the gap between germline ends came to 11 bases. This CDR3 comprises 13 residues. Germline CDR1 reads SGHDT; CDR2 reads YYEEEE.